This paragraph covers one T cell receptor beta chain sequence. These data originate in a study of cytomegalovirus exposure and HLA in healthy donors. PCR amplification relied on 60 Vbeta primers (plus 13 Jbeta primers). The method was immunoSEQ multiplex PCR; TCRdb's version includes in-frame clones alone and lacks a portion of them. Counted here are 150,000 to 200,000 clones, roughly 79% occurring once; the ten biggest clones make up about 0.93%. Germline V gives CDR1 SGHTA, CDR2 FQGNSA. This CDR3 has 15 residues. Trimming removed 5 bases from V and 0 bases from J, with 13 bases in between. V gene TRBV7-2 combines with J gene TRBJ1-2; possibly TRBD1 for D (5 bases). Sequencing was done on a sample of PBMCs. This clonotype originated in a woman aged 45-65 years in good health and CMV-seropositive. CDR3 coding DNA: TGTGCCAGCAGCACCGCCAGGGTCTCTAACTATGGCTACACCTTC. Encoded protein: CASSTARVSNYGYTF.